The sequence of this T cell receptor beta chain was determined in a study of cytomegalovirus exposure and HLA in healthy donors. PCR used 60 Vbeta primers and 13 Jbeta primers. Data came from immunoSEQ multiplex PCR; TCRdb stores just in-frame clones and leaves some out. In the table there are around 100,000 clones, over 75% of which are singletons. Trimming cost V 3 bases and J 4 bases, with 13 bases left between them. This CDR3 spans 15 amino acids. Germline V gives CDR1 LNHDA, CDR2 SQIVND (reference sequence). This chain connects TRBV19 to TRBJ1-5; TRBD1 might be the D (5 bases). Sequenced sample: PBMCs. This sequence originates from a woman younger than 35 in good health and CMV-seronegative. The CDR3 DNA is TGTGCCAGTAGTATCGTTGCAGGGAAGAATCAGCCCCAGCATTTT. As protein: CASSIVAGKNQPQHF.